This TCR beta chain was obtained from a study of blood T cell repertoires in COVID-19. As for the study in general: Some COVID-19 samples were acute and others convalescent; all came from the United States, Italy and Spain. PBMCs, B-cell-depleted T cells, or T cells provided the cDNA or gDNA that made up the material.

Germline-derived CDR1 and CDR2 are SGHNT and YENEEA. The CDR3 runs 17 residues. V gave up 4 bases and J gave up 0 bases, with 13 bases separating them. As handled by the study authors: Estimates of nucleated cell counts were drawn from the amplification of reference gene primers. Produced via immunoSEQ multiplex PCR; TCRdb's table is partial and in-frame only. Clone size and the V and J calls come from that table; the DNA yielded D and trimming. Counted here are approximately 120,000 clones, roughly four fifths occurring once; the ten biggest clones make up roughly 17%. Seattle's enrolled individuals joined amid active infection and were then monitored longitudinally.

The sequence derives from a man aged 25-40 years with COVID-19, enrolled during active disease. The sequenced material came from peripheral blood. The chain uses TRBV11-3 and TRBJ1-6, with D tentatively TRBD1 (5 bases). The CDR3, as DNA: TGTGCCAGCAGCTCGGGGGAGGGGAGCTCCTATAATTCACCCCTCCACTTT. It yields the protein CASSSGEGSSYNSPLHF.